This T cell receptor beta chain originates from a study of T cells in Graves' hyperthyroidism and ophthalmopathy. Lactation, pregnancy, other autoimmune disease or uncontrolled infection led to exclusion of patients. TCR beta CDR3 regions were amplified from RNA transcripts. A set of HTBI primers served as the primers for a first-round RT-PCR of the TCR CDR3. TCRdb called the multiplex PCR reads again in MiXCR, with one record for every CDR3 protein. The sample holds approximately 600,000 distinct CDR3 sequences, roughly 16% seen once. Per the germline V gene, CDR1 is DFQATT and CDR2 is SNEGSKA (reference sequence). The CDR3 runs 13 residues. Between the trimmed V and J ends, which lost 3 bases and 3 bases, there was a span of 9 bases.

The sequence derives from a woman aged 25 to 39 with Graves' hyperthyroidism. This chain links TRBV20-1 with TRBJ1-5; TRBD1 might be the D (6 bases). The sequencing input was blood. The CDR3 protein is CSARRDINQPQHF. The CDR3 nucleotides read TGCAGTGCTAGGCGGGACATCAATCAGCCCCAGCATTTT.